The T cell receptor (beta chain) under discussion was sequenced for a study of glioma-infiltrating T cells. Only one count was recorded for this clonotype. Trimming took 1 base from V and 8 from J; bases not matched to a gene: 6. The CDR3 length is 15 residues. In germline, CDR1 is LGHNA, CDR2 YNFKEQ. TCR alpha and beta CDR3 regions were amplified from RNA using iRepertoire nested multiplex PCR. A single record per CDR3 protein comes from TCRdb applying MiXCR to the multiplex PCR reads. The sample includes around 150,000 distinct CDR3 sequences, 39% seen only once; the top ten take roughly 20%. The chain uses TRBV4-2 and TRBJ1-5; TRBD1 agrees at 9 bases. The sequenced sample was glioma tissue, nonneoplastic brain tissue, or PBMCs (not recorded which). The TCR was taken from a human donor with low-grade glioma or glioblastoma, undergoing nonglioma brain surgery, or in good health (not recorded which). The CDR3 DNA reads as TGTGCCAGCAGCCAAGCTCACGGACAGGGGAAGCCCCAGCATTTT. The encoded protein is CASSQAHGQGKPQHF.